This TCR beta chain was retrieved from a study of blood T cell repertoires in COVID-19. Method: immunoSEQ multiplex PCR; TCRdb's copy keeps in-frame clones and lacks some. The sample contains approximately 200,000 clones, around 90% of which appear only once. The CDR3 covers 15 residues. J lost 9 bases, V lost 0 bases, and 10 bases had no gene match. Per the germline V gene, CDR1 is SGHRS and CDR2 is YFSETQ. V is TRBV5-1 and J is TRBJ1-2, with 8 bases identical to TRBD1. Material for sequencing was PBMCs or T cells enriched from blood (not recorded which). The TCR comes from a woman younger than 45 who had recovered from COVID-19. The CDR3 loop is CASSLDGGQALSYTF. DNA for the CDR3: TGCGCCAGCAGCTTGGATGGGGGACAGGCCCTCAGCTACACCTTC.